The source of this TCR beta chain is a study of shared clonotypes between healthy human individuals. Study background: Researchers assigned three CD4 naive, three CD4 memory, two CD8 naive and one CD8 memory plate to each donor.

Cells designated naive CD8 were CD45RO-negative and were positively selected for CCR7, with terminally differentiated effector memory CD45RA+ cells excluded. Study results and caveats: Compared with memory subsets, naive subsets generally had larger estimated richness. Sampling covered blood only; tissue repertoires likely differ.

Regarding this clone: Its target is not known.

DNA at about 190 ng, tens of thousands of T cell genomes, went into sorted-subset replicate PCRs. Only in-frame clones appear in the TCRdb table, and some are missing; sequencing was by immunoSEQ multiplex PCR. Counted here are around 2,000,000 clones, 85% to 95% occurring once; the ten biggest clones make up about 1.8%. The sequenced sample was naive CD8+ T cells from PBMCs. The clonotype originates from a man aged 18 to 30 in good health. Some clones in this sample may be carry-over from other donors' samples.

The CDR3 DNA sequence: TGCGCCAGCAGCTTGGATATCAGCCGCGAGCAGTACTTC. Protein: CASSLDISREQYF. This chain connects TRBV5-1 to TRBJ2-7; D is undetermined. Germline CDR1 SGHRS, CDR2 YFSETQ. This CDR3 is 13 amino acids long. Trimming took 0 bases from V and 6 from J, leaving 10 bases between them. Drawing the rest from reference TRBV5-1 and TRBJ2-7, the complete variable domain is KAGVTQTPRYLIKTRGQQVTLSCSPISGHRSVSWYQQTPGQGLQFLFEYFSETQRNKGNFPGRFSGRQFSNSRSEMNVSTLELGDSALYLCASSLDISREQYFGPGTRLTVT.